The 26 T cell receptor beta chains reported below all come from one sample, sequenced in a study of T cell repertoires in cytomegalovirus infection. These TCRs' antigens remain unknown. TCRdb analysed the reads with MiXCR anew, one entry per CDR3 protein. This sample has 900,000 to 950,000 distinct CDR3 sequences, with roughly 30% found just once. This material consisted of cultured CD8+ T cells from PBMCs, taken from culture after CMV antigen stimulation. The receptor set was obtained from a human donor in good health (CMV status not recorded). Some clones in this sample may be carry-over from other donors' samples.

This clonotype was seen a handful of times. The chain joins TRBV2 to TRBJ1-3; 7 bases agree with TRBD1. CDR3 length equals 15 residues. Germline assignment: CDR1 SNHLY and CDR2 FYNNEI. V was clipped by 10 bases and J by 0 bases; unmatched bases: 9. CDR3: CATVDRANSGNTIYF. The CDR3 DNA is TGTGCCACCGTCGACAGGGCTAACTCTGGAAACACCATATATTTT.

The CDR3 region has the DNA TGTGCCAGCAGCTTAGTTATAGGGACAGTCGATGGCTACACCTTC. Translated, it gives CASSLVIGTVDGYTF. The rearrangement links TRBV7-9 to TRBJ1-2; 7 nucleotides match TRBD1. The CDR3 is 15 amino acids. V trimming: 1 base; J trimming: 6 bases; junction bases outside the gene matches: 8. Looked up from germline, CDR1 is SEHNR and CDR2 is FQNEAQ (reference sequence).

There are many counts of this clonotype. In nucleotides, the CDR3 is TGTGCCAGCAGCTTAGCCAGACGGGGGGCCAAAAACATTCAGTACTTC. Amino acids: CASSLARRGAKNIQYF. This rearrangement joins TRBV7-2 to TRBJ2-4; TRBD2 might be the D (6 bases). Germline-derived CDR1 and CDR2 are SGHTA and FQGNSA. V gave up 0 bases and J gave up 1 base, with 10 bases separating them. The CDR3 runs to 16 residues.

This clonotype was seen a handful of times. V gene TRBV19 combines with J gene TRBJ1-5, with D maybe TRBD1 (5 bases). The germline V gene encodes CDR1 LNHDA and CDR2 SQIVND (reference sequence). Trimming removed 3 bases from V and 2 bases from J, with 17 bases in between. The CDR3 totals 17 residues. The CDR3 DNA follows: TGTGCCAGTAGTATGTGGGCGACAGTCTCCGGCAATCAGCCCCAGCATTTT. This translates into CASSMWATVSGNQPQHF.

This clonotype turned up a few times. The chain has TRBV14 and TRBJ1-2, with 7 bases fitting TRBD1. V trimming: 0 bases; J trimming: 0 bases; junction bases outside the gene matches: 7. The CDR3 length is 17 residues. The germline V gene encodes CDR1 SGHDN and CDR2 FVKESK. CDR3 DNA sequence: TGTGCCAGCAGCCAAGATCCACAGGGGTCACCTAACTATGGCTACACCTTC. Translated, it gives CASSQDPQGSPNYGYTF.

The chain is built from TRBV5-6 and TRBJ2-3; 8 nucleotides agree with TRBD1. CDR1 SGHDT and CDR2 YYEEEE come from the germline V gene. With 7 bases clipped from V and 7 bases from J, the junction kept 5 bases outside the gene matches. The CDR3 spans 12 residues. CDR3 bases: TGTGCCAGCGGGCAGGGGGCCTATACGCAGTATTTT. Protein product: CASGQGAYTQYF.

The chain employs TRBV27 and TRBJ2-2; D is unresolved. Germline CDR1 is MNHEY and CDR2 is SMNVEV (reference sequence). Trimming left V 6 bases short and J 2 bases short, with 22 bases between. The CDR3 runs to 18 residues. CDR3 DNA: TGTGCCAGCAGCTTAGTGGAGAGACCGACGATTAACACCGGGGAGCTGTTTTTT. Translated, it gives CASSLVERPTINTGELFF.

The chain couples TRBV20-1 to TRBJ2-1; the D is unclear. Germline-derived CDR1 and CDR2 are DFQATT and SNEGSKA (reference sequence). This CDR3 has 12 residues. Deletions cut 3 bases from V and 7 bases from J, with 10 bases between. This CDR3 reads CSASAEPNEQFF. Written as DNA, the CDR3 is TGCAGTGCTAGCGCAGAGCCAAATGAGCAGTTCTTC.

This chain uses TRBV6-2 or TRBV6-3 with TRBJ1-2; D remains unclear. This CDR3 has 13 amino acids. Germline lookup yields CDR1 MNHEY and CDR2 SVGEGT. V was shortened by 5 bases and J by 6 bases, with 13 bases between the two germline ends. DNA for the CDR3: TGTGCCAGCAGTAAGACGTCCGGGAATGGCTACACCTTC. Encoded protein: CASSKTSGNGYTF.

CDR3 DNA sequence: TGTGCCAGCAGCTTAGTGGTGACAGAGTCTAATGAAAAACTGTTTTTT. Translated, it gives CASSLVVTESNEKLFF. This chain links TRBV7-9 with TRBJ1-4, with a weak D call TRBD1 (5 bases). Germline assignment: CDR1 SEHNR and CDR2 FQNEAQ (reference sequence). Deletions cut 1 base from V and 3 bases from J, with 12 bases between. This CDR3 comprises 16 residues.

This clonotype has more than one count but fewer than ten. CDR3 coding DNA: TGTGCCAGCATTGACACGGGACCACCTAACTATGGCTACACCTTC. Its protein product is CASIDTGPPNYGYTF. The chain has TRBV6-1 and TRBJ1-2, with a weak D call TRBD1 (5 bases). The germline V and J ends were trimmed by 7 bases and 0 bases, with 15 bases remaining between them. CDR1 MNHNS and CDR2 SASEGT come from the germline V gene. The CDR3 has 15 residues.

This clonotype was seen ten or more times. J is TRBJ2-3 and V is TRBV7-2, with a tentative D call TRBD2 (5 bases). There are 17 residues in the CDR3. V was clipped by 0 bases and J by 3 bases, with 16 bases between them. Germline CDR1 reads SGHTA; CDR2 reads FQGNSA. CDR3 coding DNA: TGTGCCAGCAGCTTAGCGGGTCACCTAGCTCGGACAGATACGCAGTATTTT. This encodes CASSLAGHLARTDTQYF.

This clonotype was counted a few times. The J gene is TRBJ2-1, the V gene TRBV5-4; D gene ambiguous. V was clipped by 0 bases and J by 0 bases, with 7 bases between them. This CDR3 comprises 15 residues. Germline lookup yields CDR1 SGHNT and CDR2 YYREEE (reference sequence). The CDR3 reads CASSLGSISYNEQFF. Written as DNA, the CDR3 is TGTGCCAGCAGCTTGGGGTCAATCTCCTACAATGAGCAGTTCTTC.

CDR3 nucleotides: TGTGCCACCAGCGGGCTTAACGAGCAGTACTTC. Protein: CATSGLNEQYF. The chain recombines TRBV15 with TRBJ2-7; D unresolved. CDR1 and CDR2 (germline): LNHNV, YYDKDF (reference sequence). Trimming pared 5 bases from V and 5 bases from J, leaving 7 bases between. The CDR3 has 11 amino acids.

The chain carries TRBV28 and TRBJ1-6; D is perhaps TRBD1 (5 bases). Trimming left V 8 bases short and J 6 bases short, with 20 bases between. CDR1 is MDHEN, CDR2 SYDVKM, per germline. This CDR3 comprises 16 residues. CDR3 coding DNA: TGTGCCAGCCTCGGAAGGGGCGCGGGAAGTAATTCACCCCTCCACTTT. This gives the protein CASLGRGAGSNSPLHF.

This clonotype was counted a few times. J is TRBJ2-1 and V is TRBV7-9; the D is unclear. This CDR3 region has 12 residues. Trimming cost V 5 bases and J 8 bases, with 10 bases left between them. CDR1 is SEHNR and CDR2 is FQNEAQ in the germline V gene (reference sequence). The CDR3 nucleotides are TGTGCCAGCAGCCCAGAGTTCCATGAGCAGTTCTTC. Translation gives CASSPEFHEQFF.

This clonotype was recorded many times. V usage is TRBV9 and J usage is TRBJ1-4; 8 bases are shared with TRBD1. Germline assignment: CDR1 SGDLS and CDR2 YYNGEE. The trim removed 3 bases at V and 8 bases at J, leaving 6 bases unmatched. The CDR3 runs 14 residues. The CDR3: CASSESGGWEKLFF. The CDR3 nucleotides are TGTGCCAGCAGCGAATCAGGGGGCTGGGAAAAACTGTTTTTT.

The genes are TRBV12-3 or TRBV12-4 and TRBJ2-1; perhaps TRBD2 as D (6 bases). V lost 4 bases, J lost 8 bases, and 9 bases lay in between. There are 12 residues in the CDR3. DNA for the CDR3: TGTGCCAGCAGTTGGGGGGTCTATGAGCAGTTCTTC. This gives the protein CASSWGVYEQFF.

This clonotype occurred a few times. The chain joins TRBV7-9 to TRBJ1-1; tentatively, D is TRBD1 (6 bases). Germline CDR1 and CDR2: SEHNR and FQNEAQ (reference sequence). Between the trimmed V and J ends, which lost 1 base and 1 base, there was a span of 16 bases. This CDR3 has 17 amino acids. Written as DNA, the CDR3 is TGTGCCAGCAGCTTAGGGGCCTTGACAGGCGAGAACACTGAAGCTTTCTTT. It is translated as CASSLGALTGENTEAFF.

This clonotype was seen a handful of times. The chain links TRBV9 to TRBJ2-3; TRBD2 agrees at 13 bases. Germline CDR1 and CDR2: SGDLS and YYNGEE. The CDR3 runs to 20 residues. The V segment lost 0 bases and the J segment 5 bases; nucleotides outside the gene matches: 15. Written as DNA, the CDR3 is TGTGCCAGCAGCGTAGCTCTCCCTCGACTAGCGGGGGGATTTCAAGATACGCAGTATTTT. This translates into CASSVALPRLAGGFQDTQYF.

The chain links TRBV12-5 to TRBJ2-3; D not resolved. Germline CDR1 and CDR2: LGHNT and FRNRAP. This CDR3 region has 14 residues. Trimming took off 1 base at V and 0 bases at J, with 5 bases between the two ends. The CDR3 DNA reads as TGTGCTAGTGGTTTGGGGGCTAGCACAGATACGCAGTATTTT. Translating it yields CASGLGASTDTQYF. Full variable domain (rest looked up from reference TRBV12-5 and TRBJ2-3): DARVTQTPRHKVTEMGQEVTMRCQPILGHNTVFWYRQTMMQGLELLAYFRNRAPLDDSGMPKDRFSAEMPDATLATLKIQPSEPRDSAVYFCASGLGASTDTQYFGPGTRLTVL.

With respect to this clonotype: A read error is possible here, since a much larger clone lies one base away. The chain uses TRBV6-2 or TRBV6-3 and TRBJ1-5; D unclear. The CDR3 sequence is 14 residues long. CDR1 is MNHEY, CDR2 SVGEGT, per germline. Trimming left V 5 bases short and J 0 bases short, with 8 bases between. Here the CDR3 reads CASSHKLSNQPQHF. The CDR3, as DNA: TGTGCCAGCAGTCACAAACTTAGCAATCAGCCCCAGCATTTT.

The CDR3 DNA sequence: TGTGCCAGCAGCTTGGAGGCCGGGACGGGGGTCAAGGAGACCCAGTACTTC. Translation gives CASSLEAGTGVKETQYF. The V gene is TRBV5-4, the J gene TRBJ2-5, with a weak D call TRBD2 (6 bases). Between the trimmed V and J ends, which lost 0 bases and 5 bases, there was a span of 20 bases. CDR1 and CDR2 (germline): SGHNT, YYREEE (reference sequence). The CDR3 extends over 17 amino acids.

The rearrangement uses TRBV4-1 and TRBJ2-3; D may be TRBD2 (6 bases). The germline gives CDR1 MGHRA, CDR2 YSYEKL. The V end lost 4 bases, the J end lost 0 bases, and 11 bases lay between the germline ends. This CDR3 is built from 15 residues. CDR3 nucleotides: TGCGCCAGCAGCCGACTAGGGTCTAGCACAGATACGCAGTATTTT. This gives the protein CASSRLGSSTDTQYF.

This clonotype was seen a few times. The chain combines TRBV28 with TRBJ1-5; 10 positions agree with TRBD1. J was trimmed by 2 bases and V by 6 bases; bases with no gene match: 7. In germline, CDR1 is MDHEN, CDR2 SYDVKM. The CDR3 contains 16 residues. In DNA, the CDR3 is TGTGCCAGCAGACGGGACAGGGGATTCGGCAATCAGCCCCAGCATTTT. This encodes CASRRDRGFGNQPQHF.

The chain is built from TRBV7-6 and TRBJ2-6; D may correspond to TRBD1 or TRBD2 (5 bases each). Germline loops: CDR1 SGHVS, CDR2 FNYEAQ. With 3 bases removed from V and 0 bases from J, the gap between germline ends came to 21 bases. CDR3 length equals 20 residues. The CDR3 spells CASSFPRGRLSSSGANVLTF. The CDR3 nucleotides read TGTGCCAGCAGCTTCCCGAGGGGTAGGTTATCCAGCTCTGGGGCCAACGTCCTGACTTTC.